These 8 T cell receptor beta chains originate from one sample sequenced in a study of blood T cell repertoires in COVID-19. Method: immunoSEQ multiplex PCR; TCRdb's copy keeps in-frame clones and lacks some. The sample includes about 230,000 clones, roughly 89% of them seen just once. The sequencing input was PBMCs or T cells enriched from blood (not recorded which). Source of these receptors: a woman aged 25 to 39 with acute COVID-19.

V gene TRBV7-2 combines with J gene TRBJ2-3, with D possibly TRBD2 on 6 matching bases. Germline V gene data show CDR1 as SGHTA and CDR2 as FQGNSA. This CDR3 is 14 amino acids long. With 3 bases removed from V and 2 bases from J, the gap between germline ends came to 9 bases. CDR3 DNA sequence: TGTGCCAGCAGCTTGAGGGACTTCACAGATACGCAGTATTTT. Protein sequence: CASSLRDFTDTQYF.

This clone was detected a few times. The chain carries TRBV7-3 and TRBJ1-4; TRBD1 might be the D (6 bases). V lost 5 bases and J lost 10, with 14 bases in between. CDR1 and CDR2 from the germline V gene are SGHTA and FQGTGA. The CDR3 sequence is 13 residues long. CDR3 sequence (DNA): TGTGCCAGCAGCGAAGCGGGGGGCGGAAAACTGTTTTTT. This encodes CASSEAGGGKLFF.

The gene calls are TRBV9 and TRBJ2-2; 13 bases align to TRBD2. V was pared by 4 bases and J by 7 bases, with 7 bases of the junction left unmatched. Germline assignment: CDR1 SGDLS and CDR2 YYNGEE. The CDR3 length is 16 residues. CDR3 region: CASSSGLAGVLGELFF. DNA of the CDR3: TGTGCCAGCAGCAGCGGACTAGCGGGGGTTCTCGGGGAGCTGTTTTTT.

V and J are TRBV2 and TRBJ1-5; the D gene is possibly TRBD1 (6 bases). Germline values: CDR1 SNHLY, CDR2 FYNNEI. The CDR3 runs to 13 residues. V was pared by 3 bases and J by 7 bases, with 10 bases between. CDR3 amino acids: CASSDTGIQPQHF. The CDR3 DNA follows: TGTGCCAGCAGTGACACAGGGATCCAGCCCCAGCATTTT.

The J gene is TRBJ1-2, the V gene TRBV3-1 (or the pseudogene TRBV3-2), with unresolved D. The V end lost 4 bases, the J end lost 3 bases, and 6 bases lay between the germline ends. Per the germline V gene, CDR1 is LGHDT and CDR2 is YNNKEL (reference sequence). The CDR3 runs to 12 residues. CDR3 in amino acids: CASSRNDYGYTF. For the CDR3, the DNA is TGTGCCAGCAGCCGTAATGACTATGGCTACACCTTC.

This clone was observed a few times. The chain carries TRBV5-6 and TRBJ2-5; 9 bases line up with TRBD1. The CDR3 totals 15 residues. Germline values: CDR1 SGHDT, CDR2 YYEEEE. V shed 3 bases and J 1 base; nucleotides not matched to a gene: 4. CDR3 amino acids: CASSWTGASQETQYF. In DNA form, the CDR3 reads TGTGCCAGCAGCTGGACAGGGGCCTCCCAAGAGACCCAGTACTTC.

The chain combines TRBV24-1 with TRBJ2-3; unclear D gene. Germline loops: CDR1 KGHDR, CDR2 SFDVKD. CDR3 length equals 12 residues. Deletions cut 4 bases from V and 3 bases from J, with 4 bases between. The CDR3 loop reads CATSDFTDTQYF. The CDR3 coding sequence is TGTGCCACCAGTGACTTTACAGATACGCAGTATTTT.

The V and J genes are TRBV28 and TRBJ2-1, with 7 bases identical to TRBD1. Trimming removed 6 bases from V and 2 bases from J; junction bases left unmatched: 4. CDR3 length equals 14 residues. Germline CDR1 reads MDHEN; CDR2 reads SYDVKM. The CDR3 spells CASRGQTTYNEQFF. CDR3 bases: TGTGCCAGCAGGGGACAGACTACCTACAATGAGCAGTTCTTC.